The clone carrying this T cell receptor (beta chain) was picked up one time. The source of the sample is a study of blood T cell repertoires in COVID-19. Authors' analysis steps: Amplifying reference gene primers gave estimates of nucleated cell counts. Produced via immunoSEQ multiplex PCR; TCRdb's table is partial and in-frame only. V and J calls and clone size come straight from that table; D and trimming were deduced from the DNA. This table has over 350,000 clones, around 87% appearing once. CDR3 length: 14 amino acids. Trimming stripped 7 bases from V and 10 bases from J, with 20 bases between. The germline V gene encodes CDR1 SNHLY and CDR2 FYNNEI.

The clonotype was recovered from a young woman with acute COVID-19. Sequenced material: PBMCs or T cells enriched from blood (not recorded which). This rearrangement joins TRBV2 to TRBJ1-5; the D gene is possibly TRBD1 (6 bases). The chain's CDR3 is CASKTRDTSSPQHF. The DNA for the CDR3 is TGTGCCAGCAAAACCCGGGACACCTCCTCCCCCCAGCATTTT.